One sample yielded the 15 T cell receptor beta chains listed below, sequenced in a study of cytomegalovirus exposure and HLA in healthy donors. Some clones are missing from TCRdb's copy, which holds only in-frame ones; the method was immunoSEQ multiplex PCR. The data hold 120,000 or so clones, with 70% to 90% observed a single time. Sequencing was carried out using PBMCs. These receptors were taken from a man aged 18 to 29 in good health and CMV-seronegative.

The chain has TRBV27 and TRBJ2-1; unclear D gene. Germline lookup yields CDR1 MNHEY and CDR2 SMNVEV (reference sequence). Trimming left V 4 bases short and J 5 bases short, with 9 bases between. The CDR3 extends over 13 amino acids. CDR3 sequence reads: CASSSAVNNEQFF. For the CDR3, the DNA is TGTGCCAGCAGTTCTGCGGTGAACAATGAGCAGTTCTTC.

The chain employs TRBV19 and TRBJ2-2; a weak D match, TRBD1 (6 bases). V lost 5 bases to trimming and J lost 5 bases, with 18 bases between them. The V gene's germline CDR1 is LNHDA and CDR2 SQIVND (reference sequence). This CDR3 region has 16 residues. The CDR3 coding sequence is TGTGCCAGTAGTCCACGACAGGAAGTTCGGACCGGGGAGCTGTTTTTT. As protein: CASSPRQEVRTGELFF.

This sequence joins TRBV28 and TRBJ2-3, with a weak D call TRBD1 (6 bases). Germline values: CDR1 MDHEN, CDR2 SYDVKM. The V end lost 5 bases, the J end lost 2 bases, and 11 bases lay between the germline ends. The CDR3 has 14 amino acids. CDR3 protein: CASSPDRYTDTQYF. The CDR3 nucleotides read TGTGCCAGCAGTCCGGACAGATACACAGATACGCAGTATTTT.

This clone appeared a single time. The chain links TRBV5-1 to TRBJ2-2; D possibly corresponds to TRBD1 (5 bases). CDR1 is SGHRS, CDR2 YFSETQ, per germline. Between the trimmed V and J ends, which lost 4 bases and 6 bases, there was a span of 10 bases. CDR3 length: 13 residues. The CDR3 DNA reads as TGCGCCAGCAGCCCCCAGGGTCCCGGGGAGCTGTTTTTT. Its translation: CASSPQGPGELFF.

The DNA of the CDR3 is TGTGCCAGCAGTGACAGTGGTGGCACAGATACGCAGTATTTT. Translation gives CASSDSGGTDTQYF. This chain joins TRBV6-1 and TRBJ2-3; no clear D gene. With 3 bases removed from V and 1 base from J, the gap between germline ends came to 8 bases. The CDR3 runs to 14 residues. Germline V gives CDR1 MNHNS, CDR2 SASEGT.

The chain joins TRBV11-3 to TRBJ2-7, with 7 bases identical to TRBD2. The CDR3 sequence is 16 residues long. J lost 6 bases, V lost 0 bases, and 11 bases had no gene match. The germline CDR1 and CDR2 sequences are SGHNT and YENEEA. CDR3 region: CASSLDPTGGSAEQYF. CDR3 coding DNA: TGTGCCAGCAGCTTAGACCCGACGGGAGGTTCGGCCGAGCAGTACTTC.

The chain has TRBV7-2 and TRBJ1-2; D remains unclear. The V and J ends lost 5 bases and 2 bases respectively, with 18 bases between them. This CDR3 is built from 16 residues. Germline-derived CDR1 and CDR2 are SGHTA and FQGNSA. CDR3 sequence reads: CASSMISSGRNYGYTF. The CDR3, as DNA: TGTGCCAGCAGCATGATCTCCTCGGGAAGGAACTATGGCTACACCTTC.

In this sample, this clone turned up once. The gene calls are TRBV19 and TRBJ1-1, with D tentatively TRBD1 (6 bases). The germline V gene encodes CDR1 LNHDA and CDR2 SQIVND (reference sequence). Between the trimmed V and J ends, which lost 1 base and 1 base, there was a span of 13 bases. The CDR3 runs to 16 residues. CDR3 residues: CASSIAAGVRNTEAFF. CDR3 DNA: TGTGCCAGTAGTATAGCGGCAGGGGTGAGGAACACTGAAGCTTTCTTT.

This clone appeared a single time. The rearrangement links TRBV5-4 to TRBJ2-3; D uncertain. Per the germline V gene, CDR1 is SGHNT and CDR2 is YYREEE (reference sequence). This CDR3 is 12 amino acids long. Trimming shortened V by 2 bases and J by 3 bases, and 4 bases separated the two germline ends. CDR3 residues: CASSFNTDTQYF. The CDR3 nucleotides read TGTGCCAGCAGCTTTAATACAGATACGCAGTATTTT.

This chain uses TRBV19 with TRBJ2-7, with D uncertain. Per the germline V gene, CDR1 is LNHDA and CDR2 is SQIVND (reference sequence). V lost 5 bases and J 4 bases, leaving 9 bases between the germline ends. CDR3 size: 12 residues. CDR3 residues: CASSPDSYEQYF. As DNA, the CDR3 is TGTGCCAGTAGTCCAGACTCGTACGAGCAGTACTTC.

This chain links TRBV29-1 with TRBJ2-2; unclear D gene. V lost 5 bases to trimming and J lost 2 bases, with 6 bases between them. Germline V CDR1 and CDR2: SQVTM, ANQGSEA. CDR3 size: 12 residues. The CDR3 sequence: CSVNLNTGELFF. DNA for the CDR3: TGCAGCGTTAACCTAAACACCGGGGAGCTGTTTTTT.

The sample holds a few counts of this clone. The rearrangement links TRBV19 to TRBJ1-3, with TRBD1 as a possible D gene (5 bases). The V end lost 4 bases, the J end lost 0 bases, and 10 bases lay between the germline ends. The length of the CDR3 is 15 residues. Per the germline V gene, CDR1 is LNHDA and CDR2 is SQIVND (reference sequence). In DNA form, the CDR3 reads TGTGCCAGTAGTACAACGGACAACTCTGGAAACACCATATATTTT. Protein product: CASSTTDNSGNTIYF.

The chain couples TRBV7-8 to TRBJ1-2; 7 bases map to TRBD1. The CDR3 sequence is 13 residues long. Germline lookup yields CDR1 SGHVS and CDR2 FQNEAQ. The V segment lost 4 bases and the J segment 8 bases; nucleotides outside the gene matches: 7. Here the CDR3 reads CASSWRDSRGYTF. DNA for the CDR3: TGTGCCAGCAGCTGGCGGGACAGTAGAGGCTACACCTTC.

The V call is TRBV11-2, the J call TRBJ1-2; possible D gene TRBD1, 6 bases. The germline V and J ends were trimmed by 1 base and 0 bases, with 12 bases remaining between them. The CDR3 runs 16 residues. The germline V gene has CDR1 SGHAT and CDR2 FQNNGV. This chain's CDR3 is CASSLVGQGTNYGYTF. CDR3 nucleotides: TGTGCCAGCAGCTTAGTAGGGCAGGGGACTAACTATGGCTACACCTTC.

The chain combines TRBV7-2 with TRBJ2-3, with D hard to call. From germline, CDR1 is SGHTA and CDR2 FQGNSA. Trimming stripped 3 bases from V and 6 bases from J, with 10 bases between. This CDR3 comprises 13 residues. CDR3 bases: TGTGCCAGCAGCTTCCCGGAGTTTGATACGCAGTATTTT. Its protein is CASSFPEFDTQYF. The full variable domain, with the rest looked up from reference TRBV7-2 and TRBJ2-3, is GAGVSQSPSNKVTEKGKDVELRCDPISGHTALYWYRQSLGQGLEFLIYFQGNSAPDKSGLPSDRFSAERTGGSVSTLTIQRTQQEDSAVYLCASSFPEFDTQYFGPGTRLTVL.